The present entry profiles one T cell receptor (beta chain) with its context. This sample stems from a study of blood T cell repertoires in COVID-19. For the study at large: Sources were T cells, B-cell-depleted T cells, or PBMCs; the material itself was cDNA or gDNA.

In the authors' workflow: Nucleated cell counts were estimated from reference gene primer amplification. Produced via immunoSEQ multiplex PCR; TCRdb's table is partial and in-frame only. D and trimming were read from the DNA, whereas the V and J calls and clone size are those reported in that table. The repertoire includes approximately 250,000 clones, about 86% of them detected once, and 10% to 15% sits in the top ten. Seattle-derived patients entered the study during active infection and were followed longitudinally. Germline V gene sequence: CDR1 MDHEN, CDR2 SYDVKM. The trim removed 5 bases at V and 2 bases at J, leaving 5 bases unmatched. This CDR3 is built from 14 residues.

The sequencing input was peripheral blood. This chain connects TRBV28 to TRBJ1-2, with 7 bases that match TRBD1. The receptor was isolated from a woman in her seventies with COVID-19, enrolled during active disease. CDR3: CASSPRGPNYGYTF. For the CDR3, the DNA is TGTGCCAGCAGTCCGAGGGGGCCGAACTATGGCTACACCTTC.